The 10 T cell receptor beta chains presented below share a single source sample, sequenced in a study of T-cell reconstitution after alpha-beta-depleted transplantation in children (dated by TCRdb to 2016 to 2017). Libraries were constructed by PCR. For sequencing, an Illumina HiSeq 2500 was employed. To normalize quantification of the TCRbeta repertoire, the TCR libraries were built with molecular barcoding that relied on unique molecular identifiers. TCRdb ran its own pipeline on the public reads, namely fastp trimming at Q25 and MiXCR clone calling, and kept in-frame beta chains. Identical CDR3 proteins give one entry, which carries the most common genes and DNA. Recorded for this sample are some 550,000 distinct CDR3 sequences; approximately 16% of them occurred a single time. Less than 4% of the sample lies in the top ten. Here the sequenced sample was PBMCs from the stem cell graft donor, taken from the stem cell graft. The receptors shown here come from a human donor who donated a stem cell graft to a child with acute lymphoblastic leukemia.

The sample holds a few counts of this clonotype. The rearrangement uses TRBV25-1 and TRBJ2-1; D is undetermined. The CDR3 totals 10 residues. V was shortened by 2 bases and J by 10 bases, with 3 bases between the two germline ends. CDR1 and CDR2 from the germline V gene are MGHDK and SYGVNS. The CDR3: CASSEREQFF. The CDR3 DNA sequence: TGTGCCAGCAGTGAAAGGGAGCAGTTCTTC.

The J gene is TRBJ2-1, the V gene TRBV12-3 or TRBV12-4; no clear D. The CDR3 is made up of 13 amino acids. The V gene lost 2 bases and the J gene lost 3 bases, with 5 bases spanning the gap. This CDR3 reads CASSLLDYNEQFF. The CDR3 DNA follows: TGTGCCAGCAGTTTATTGGACTACAATGAGCAGTTCTTC.

This clonotype was counted between two and nine times. The V gene is TRBV10-1, the J gene TRBJ1-5, with D tentatively TRBD1 (5 bases). Germline loops: CDR1 WNHNN, CDR2 SYGVQD (reference sequence). V lost 0 bases and J 4 bases, leaving 7 bases between the germline ends. This CDR3 is built from 14 residues. The CDR3 region has the DNA TGCGCCAGCAGTGAGTCAGGGGCTAATCAGCCCCAGCATTTT. Its translation is CASSESGANQPQHF.

This chain connects TRBV5-1 to TRBJ2-1; 8 bases align to TRBD2. CDR1 is SGHRS and CDR2 is YFSETQ in the germline V gene. V shed 4 bases, J shed 7 bases, and the junction held 10 bases outside the gene matches. There are 15 residues in the CDR3. The CDR3 DNA is TGCGCCAGCAGCGTACTAGCGGCACTGACGAATGAGCAGTTCTTC. Its translation is CASSVLAALTNEQFF.

The chain uses TRBV5-1 and TRBJ2-5; D is ambiguous. The CDR3 runs 12 residues. CDR1 is SGHRS and CDR2 is YFSETQ in the germline V gene. Trimming stripped 5 bases from V and 5 bases from J, with 10 bases between. The CDR3 sequence: CASSLIRETQYF. The CDR3 DNA reads TGCGCCAGCAGTTTAATCAGGGAGACCCAGTACTTC.

CDR3 loop: CASSPNPVAGGQFF. In DNA form, the CDR3 reads TGTGCCAGCAGCCCCAATCCTGTAGCGGGAGGACAGTTCTTC. V is TRBV7-3 and J is TRBJ2-1; 10 nucleotides line up with TRBD2. The ends lost 5 bases at V and 13 bases at J; junction bases unmatched: 11. There are 14 residues in the CDR3. Germline V gives CDR1 SGHTA, CDR2 FQGTGA.

The genes are TRBV5-4 and TRBJ2-2, with D maybe TRBD2 (5 bases). V dropped 2 bases and J dropped 0 bases, with 20 bases sitting between them. CDR3 length: 19 residues. Germline V CDR1 and CDR2: SGHNT, YYREEE (reference sequence). The CDR3 DNA is TGTGCCAGCAGCTTCCCTGGGCCTACAGCGGAATCGAACACCGGGGAGCTGTTTTTT. Protein sequence: CASSFPGPTAESNTGELFF.

V and J are TRBV10-3 and TRBJ2-7; 7 bases map to TRBD1. V lost 4 bases to trimming and J lost 0 bases; unmatched junction nucleotides: 3. The CDR3 runs 14 residues. Germline loops: CDR1 ENHRY, CDR2 SYGVKD. The CDR3 spells CAISGRGSSYEQYF. The CDR3 DNA reads TGTGCCATCAGTGGCAGGGGGAGCTCCTACGAGCAGTACTTC.

The genes are TRBV7-2 and TRBJ2-3; possible D gene TRBD1, 5 bases. V gave up 5 bases and J gave up 6 bases, with 18 bases separating them. CDR3 size: 15 residues. Germline CDR1 is SGHTA and CDR2 is FQGNSA. The CDR3 protein is CASSLRMGRSDTQYF. CDR3 in DNA: TGTGCCAGCAGCCTACGAATGGGGCGGTCGGATACGCAGTATTTT.

The chain joins TRBV12-3 or TRBV12-4 to TRBJ1-2; no definite D call. V was trimmed by 2 bases and J by 4 bases, leaving 20 bases between them. The CDR3 covers 17 residues. Here the CDR3 reads CASSLPALGKGTYGYTF. DNA of the CDR3: TGTGCCAGCAGTTTACCGGCTCTGGGAAAGGGCACCTATGGCTACACCTTC.